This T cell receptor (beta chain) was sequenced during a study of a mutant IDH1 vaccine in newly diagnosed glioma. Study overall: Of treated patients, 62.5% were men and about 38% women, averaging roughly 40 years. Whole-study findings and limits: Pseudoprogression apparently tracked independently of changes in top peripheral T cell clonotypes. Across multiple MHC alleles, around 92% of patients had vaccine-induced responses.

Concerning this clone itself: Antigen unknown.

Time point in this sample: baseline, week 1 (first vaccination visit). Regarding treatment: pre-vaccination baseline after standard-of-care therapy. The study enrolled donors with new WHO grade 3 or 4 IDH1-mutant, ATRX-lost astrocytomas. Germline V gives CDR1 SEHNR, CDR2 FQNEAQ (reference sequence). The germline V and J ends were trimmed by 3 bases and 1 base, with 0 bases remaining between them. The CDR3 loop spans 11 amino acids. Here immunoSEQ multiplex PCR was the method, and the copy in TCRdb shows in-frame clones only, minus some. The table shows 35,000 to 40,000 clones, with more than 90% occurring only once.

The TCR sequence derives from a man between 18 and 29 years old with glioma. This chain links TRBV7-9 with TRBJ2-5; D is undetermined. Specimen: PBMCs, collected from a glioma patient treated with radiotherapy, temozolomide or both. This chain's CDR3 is CASSFQETQYF. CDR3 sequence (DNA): TGTGCCAGCAGCTTCCAAGAGACCCAGTACTTC.